The 18 T cell receptor beta chains below come from one sample, sequenced in a study of CD8+ T cells in alopecia areata. Sequencing used cDNA as its template, made by extracting RNA and reverse transcribing it. The data were produced by immunoSEQ multiplex PCR, yet TCRdb's version contains in-frame clones alone and is incomplete. Of 150,000 or so clones listed, just over 65% are singletons. The sample consisted of CD8+ T cells sorted from blood, taken at week 0. These receptors were collected from a human donor with alopecia areata.

The chain links TRBV29-1 to TRBJ1-3; D gene unclear. In germline, CDR1 is SQVTM, CDR2 ANQGSEA. This CDR3 is 15 amino acids long. V was trimmed by 0 bases and J by 1 base, leaving 10 bases between them. CDR3 nucleotide sequence: TGCAGCGTTGAAGAGTACTGGGATTCTGGAAACACCATATATTTT. It is translated as CSVEEYWDSGNTIYF.

This rearrangement joins TRBV6-1 to TRBJ2-1; possible D gene TRBD2, 6 bases. The CDR3 has 12 amino acids. V lost 9 bases and J 10 bases, leaving 16 bases between the germline ends. Germline-derived CDR1 and CDR2 are MNHNS and SASEGT. CDR3 sequence reads: CASQSPGLEQFF. As DNA, the CDR3 is TGTGCCAGTCAGTCTCCCGGACTAGAGCAGTTCTTC.

The rearrangement links TRBV29-1 to TRBJ2-2; a weak D match, TRBD2 (6 bases). This CDR3 contains 12 residues. The V gene lost 6 bases and the J gene lost 3 bases, with 8 bases spanning the gap. Germline V gene data show CDR1 as SQVTM and CDR2 as ANQGSEA. In nucleotides, the CDR3 is TGCAGCGTCAGGGAGGACACCGGGGAGCTGTTTTTT. It is translated as CSVREDTGELFF.

The chain is built from TRBV6-1 and TRBJ1-1, with a possible D match to TRBD1 (6 bases). Germline CDR1 reads MNHNS; CDR2 reads SASEGT. The CDR3 runs to 15 residues. Trimming removed 2 bases from V and 5 bases from J, with 15 bases in between. The CDR3 DNA is TGTGCCAGCAGTGAACGGAGGTGGGGGCGGACTGAAGCTTTCTTT. Its protein is CASSERRWGRTEAFF.

There are a few counts of this clone. The gene calls are TRBV29-1 and TRBJ1-2; 8 nucleotides align to TRBD1. V shed 7 bases and J 3 bases; nucleotides not matched to a gene: 10. CDR3 length: 14 residues. Per the germline V gene, CDR1 is SQVTM and CDR2 is ANQGSEA. CDR3 loop: CSAGRQGNDYGYTF. CDR3 nucleotide sequence: TGCAGCGCCGGGCGACAGGGGAACGACTATGGCTACACCTTC.

The chain combines TRBV29-1 with TRBJ1-2, with 8 bases lining up with TRBD1. CDR1 is SQVTM, CDR2 ANQGSEA, per germline. This CDR3 contains 14 residues. V was clipped by 7 bases and J by 6 bases; unmatched bases: 13. CDR3 amino acids: CSADRAYGPDGYTF. In DNA, the CDR3 is TGCAGCGCGGACAGGGCTTATGGACCGGATGGCTACACCTTC.

This rearrangement joins TRBV14 to TRBJ1-2; no firm D call. Germline V gene sequence: CDR1 SGHDN, CDR2 FVKESK. This CDR3 has 13 residues. V was trimmed by 4 bases and J by 5 bases, leaving 11 bases between them. As DNA, the CDR3 is TGTGCCAGCAGCCGCACAGAGACTTATGGCTACACCTTC. This codes for CASSRTETYGYTF.

The table lists this clone with a few counts. The chain recombines TRBV23-1 with TRBJ2-5; D may be TRBD1 (6 bases). TRBV23-1 is marked as an open reading frame, function uncertain. Trimming took 7 bases from V and 2 from J, leaving 14 bases between them. This CDR3 has 14 residues. The CDR3 loop is CASTPQTGQETQYF. The CDR3 region has the DNA TGCGCCAGCACCCCCCAGACAGGTCAAGAGACCCAGTACTTC.

The CDR3 sequence is CASSQGQAISYEQYF. The CDR3 nucleotides are TGCGCCAGCAGCCAAGGACAGGCGATCTCCTACGAGCAGTACTTC. The V gene is TRBV4-1, the J gene TRBJ2-7; tentative D call: TRBD1 (6 bases). The CDR3 is 15 amino acids. Per germline, CDR1 MGHRA and CDR2 YSYEKL. With 1 base removed from V and 0 bases from J, the gap between germline ends came to 10 bases.

The chain has TRBV9 and TRBJ1-6; D is possibly TRBD1 (5 bases). V lost 0 bases and J lost 9, with 10 bases in between. Germline assignment: CDR1 SGDLS and CDR2 YYNGEE. The CDR3 has 14 residues. Here the CDR3 reads CASSVGGGGSPLHF. The DNA of the CDR3 is TGTGCCAGCAGCGTAGGCGGGGGGGGTTCACCCCTCCACTTT.

This chain uses TRBV14 with TRBJ2-3; possible D gene TRBD2, 6 bases. V was shortened by 3 bases and J by 5 bases, with 18 bases between the two germline ends. The CDR3 length is 16 residues. Germline V CDR1 and CDR2: SGHDN, FVKESK. CDR3 nucleotide sequence: TGTGCCAGCAGCCACCCTCCGGAGGGATGGAGAGATACGCAGTATTTT. This encodes CASSHPPEGWRDTQYF. Complete variable domain (other parts from reference TRBV14 and TRBJ2-3): EAGVTQFPSHSVIEKGQTVTLRCDPISGHDNLYWYRRVMGKEIKFLLHFVKESKQDESGMPNNRFLAERTGGTYSTLKVQPAELEDSGVYFCASSHPPEGWRDTQYFGPGTRLTVL.

The chain uses TRBV27 and TRBJ2-7; a weak D match, TRBD2 (6 bases). The CDR3 runs 14 residues. V was cut by 3 bases and J by 4 bases, with 13 bases left in between. Germline V gene sequence: CDR1 MNHEY, CDR2 SMNVEV (reference sequence). CDR3 protein: CASSFGGRNYEQYF. For the CDR3, the DNA is TGTGCCAGCAGTTTCGGGGGACGGAATTACGAGCAGTACTTC.

The chain couples TRBV2 to TRBJ1-2; D gene ambiguous. Trimming shortened V by 3 bases and J by 4 bases, and 3 bases separated the two germline ends. The CDR3 spans 11 residues. CDR1 is SNHLY and CDR2 is FYNNEI in the germline V gene. DNA for the CDR3: TGTGCCAGCAGTGATGGCTATGGCTACACCTTC. Its translation is CASSDGYGYTF.

The rearrangement links TRBV18 to TRBJ1-5; D unclear. This CDR3 has 16 amino acids. Germline CDR1 KGHSH, CDR2 LQKENI. V was cut by 3 bases and J by 3 bases, with 15 bases left in between. CDR3 sequence: CASSPTRAGYNQPQHF. The CDR3 DNA reads TGTGCCAGCTCACCCACGAGGGCGGGATACAATCAGCCCCAGCATTTT.

The chain combines TRBV29-1 with TRBJ2-7, with TRBD2 matching 7 bases. The CDR3 extends over 12 amino acids. V shed 6 bases, J shed 3 bases, and the junction held 5 bases outside the gene matches. CDR1 and CDR2 from the germline V gene are SQVTM and ANQGSEA. The CDR3 loop is CSVAGTNYEQYF. For the CDR3, the DNA is TGCAGCGTAGCGGGAACTAACTACGAGCAGTACTTC.

The rearrangement links TRBV28 to TRBJ1-2, with D tentatively TRBD1 (5 bases). Trimming took off 8 bases at V and 5 bases at J, with 15 bases between the two ends. Germline lookup yields CDR1 MDHEN and CDR2 SYDVKM. This CDR3 is built from 13 residues. As DNA, the CDR3 is TGTGCCAGCGCCTCCCCCGGGGGTTATGGCTACACCTTC. Its protein product is CASASPGGYGYTF.

V is TRBV5-6 and J is TRBJ2-7, with D unclear. The length of the CDR3 is 11 residues. The germline V and J ends were trimmed by 2 bases and 2 bases, with 2 bases remaining between them. CDR1 is SGHDT, CDR2 YYEEEE, per germline. Here the CDR3 reads CASSFTYEQYF. CDR3 DNA: TGTGCCAGCAGCTTTACCTACGAGCAGTACTTC.

V usage is TRBV2 and J usage is TRBJ2-3, with D possibly TRBD2 on 5 matching bases. The V gene lost 9 bases and the J gene lost 6 bases, with 10 bases spanning the gap. Germline assignment: CDR1 SNHLY and CDR2 FYNNEI. The CDR3 sequence is 11 residues long. The CDR3 bases are TGTGCCAGACGAGGGCGGGATACGCAGTATTTT. Translated, it gives CARRGRDTQYF. The full variable domain, in which reference TRBV2 and TRBJ2-3 provide the parts outside the CDR3, is EPEVTQTPSHQVTQMGQEVILRCVPISNHLYFYWYRQILGQKVEFLVSFYNNEISEKSEIFDDQFSVERPDGSNFTLKIRSTKLEDSAMYFCARRGRDTQYFGPGTRLTVL.